Below, 31 T cell receptor beta chains from the same sample are listed, as sequenced in a study of blood T cell repertoires in COVID-19. Repertoires were generated with immunoSEQ multiplex PCR, while TCRdb's copy carries only in-frame clones and drops some. Of 150,000 to 200,000 clones in the sample, approximately 93% were seen once. The specimen sequenced was peripheral blood. Every receptor here comes from a woman in her sixties or seventies with COVID-19, enrolled during active disease.

The J gene is TRBJ2-7, the V gene TRBV5-6, with D possibly being TRBD1 (6 bases). Germline V CDR1 and CDR2: SGHDT, YYEEEE. The CDR3 totals 13 residues. The V end lost 4 bases, the J end lost 7 bases, and 15 bases lay between the germline ends. The CDR3 sequence is CASSQDRTFEQYF. The CDR3 bases are TGTGCCAGCAGCCAGGACAGAACCTTTGAGCAGTACTTC.

This CDR3 reads CASRRDRGSYGYTF. CDR3 nucleotides: TGTGCCAGTAGAAGGGACAGGGGGAGTTATGGCTACACCTTC. The J gene is TRBJ1-2, the V gene TRBV19, with 11 bases that match TRBD1. This CDR3 is built from 14 residues. Germline CDR1 reads LNHDA; CDR2 reads SQIVND (reference sequence). The V and J ends lost 6 bases and 5 bases, in that order; junction bases with no gene match: 5.

The V call is TRBV18, the J call TRBJ1-5; 8 bases align to TRBD1. Trimming at V came to 8 bases and at J to 5 bases, leaving 8 bases not matched to a gene. Germline CDR1 is KGHSH and CDR2 is LQKENI. The CDR3 contains 14 residues. CDR3 nucleotide sequence: TGTGCCAGCAAGGGACAGGCCTTCGATCAGCCCCAGCATTTT. It encodes CASKGQAFDQPQHF.

This clone was recorded once. The chain couples TRBV6-2 or TRBV6-3 to TRBJ2-1; 14 nucleotides match TRBD2. This CDR3 has 14 amino acids. The germline V gene has CDR1 MNHEY and CDR2 SVGEGT. V shed 4 bases, J shed 14 bases, and the junction held 7 bases outside the gene matches. Written as DNA, the CDR3 is TGTGCCAGCAGTTTCCGACTAGCGGGGGGGCCTGAGTTCTTC. Residues: CASSFRLAGGPEFF.

This clone has more than one count but fewer than ten. The rearrangement uses TRBV5-4 and TRBJ2-7; maybe TRBD2 (6 bases). Germline CDR1 SGHNT, CDR2 YYREEE (reference sequence). Trimming took 4 bases from V and 1 from J, leaving 15 bases between them. CDR3 length: 15 residues. This CDR3 is CASSPGGGRSYEQYF. The CDR3, as DNA: TGTGCCAGCAGCCCTGGCGGAGGGAGATCCTACGAGCAGTACTTC.

The chain recombines TRBV2 with TRBJ1-4, with 8 nucleotides matching TRBD1. The CDR3 runs 14 residues. Germline CDR1 is SNHLY and CDR2 is FYNNEI. Trimming at V came to 7 bases and at J to 3 bases, leaving 4 bases not matched to a gene. CDR3 nucleotide sequence: TGTGCCAGCACGAGACAGGGGTCTAATGAAAAACTGTTTTTT. Translated, it gives CASTRQGSNEKLFF.

The table lists this clone with a count of one. The chain carries TRBV5-6 and TRBJ1-5; the match to TRBD1 covers 8 bases. The CDR3 is 15 residues long. With 2 bases clipped from V and 4 bases from J, the junction kept 5 bases outside the gene matches. CDR1 and CDR2 from the germline V gene are SGHDT and YYEEEE. Here the CDR3 DNA reads TGTGCCAGCAGCTTAGGGCAGGGGGCGAATCAGCCCCAGCATTTT. It codes for CASSLGQGANQPQHF.

The rearrangement joins TRBV11-1 to TRBJ2-4, with 9 bases aligning to TRBD1. CDR3 length equals 16 residues. CDR1 and CDR2 from the germline V gene are SGHAT and FQDESV (reference sequence). V lost 5 bases to trimming and J lost 0 bases; unmatched junction nucleotides: 5. The CDR3 DNA reads as TGTGCCAGCAGCAGAGACAGGGGGATAGCCAAAAACATTCAGTACTTC. It codes for CASSRDRGIAKNIQYF.

The chain links TRBV15 to TRBJ1-6; no clear D gene. V was shortened by 0 bases and J by 5 bases, with 8 bases between the two germline ends. CDR1 and CDR2 (germline): LNHNV, YYDKDF (reference sequence). The length of the CDR3 is 15 residues. The DNA of the CDR3 is TGTGCCACCAGCAGAGAGTCTCTTAATAATTCACCCCTCCACTTT. Its protein is CATSRESLNNSPLHF.

In this sample, this clone turned up a few times. V usage is TRBV6-5 and J usage is TRBJ1-1; TRBD1 matches at 7 bases. The V gene's germline CDR1 is MNHEY and CDR2 SVGAGI. The CDR3 totals 14 residues. The trim removed 7 bases at V and 6 bases at J, leaving 11 bases unmatched. CDR3 sequence reads: CASNADRADPEAFF. DNA of the CDR3: TGTGCCAGCAATGCTGACAGGGCGGACCCTGAAGCTTTCTTT.

The chain carries TRBV11-1 and TRBJ1-1, with 7 bases fitting TRBD1. CDR1 and CDR2 (germline): SGHAT, FQDESV (reference sequence). V lost 3 bases, J lost 3 bases, and 4 bases stayed unmatched. CDR3 length: 14 residues. CDR3 loop: CASSLDRRYTEAFF. CDR3 coding DNA: TGTGCCAGCAGCTTGGACAGGAGATACACTGAAGCTTTCTTT.

This chain joins TRBV5-1 and TRBJ2-1, with TRBD1 identical over 7 bases. Per germline, CDR1 SGHRS and CDR2 YFSETQ. The CDR3 runs to 16 residues. V shed 0 bases, J shed 0 bases, and the junction held 3 bases outside the gene matches. This CDR3 is CASSLGGQSSYNEQFF. The CDR3 coding sequence is TGCGCCAGCAGCTTGGGGGGACAGAGCTCCTACAATGAGCAGTTCTTC.

The CDR3 nucleotides are TGTGCCAGCAGCCCCAGACAGGGAGAGGGTGTCGAGCAGTACTTC. It encodes CASSPRQGEGVEQYF. The rearrangement joins TRBV11-3 to TRBJ2-7, with 7 bases identical to TRBD1. The CDR3 consists of 15 residues. Unmatched junction bases numbered 13, after V lost 5 bases and J lost 6 bases. Germline-derived CDR1 and CDR2 are SGHNT and YENEEA.

The V and J genes are TRBV7-2 and TRBJ1-2; D is perhaps TRBD1 (6 bases). V gave up 2 bases and J gave up 2 bases, with 9 bases separating them. The CDR3 spans 14 residues. The germline CDR1 and CDR2 sequences are SGHTA and FQGNSA. The CDR3 reads CASSLNRVNYGYTF. The CDR3 DNA reads as TGTGCCAGCAGCTTAAACAGGGTGAACTATGGCTACACCTTC.

The gene calls are TRBV6-5 and TRBJ2-7; 7 nucleotides align to TRBD1. J was trimmed by 3 bases and V by 4 bases; bases with no gene match: 9. The CDR3 runs 15 residues. The germline V gene encodes CDR1 MNHEY and CDR2 SVGAGI. The CDR3: CASSSPTGASYEQYF. The CDR3 nucleotides read TGTGCCAGCAGTTCCCCAACAGGGGCGAGCTACGAGCAGTACTTC.

This sequence joins TRBV10-3 and TRBJ1-2; possibly TRBD1 for D (5 bases). This CDR3 has 14 residues. V was cut by 3 bases and J by 3 bases, with 11 bases left in between. Germline CDR1 is ENHRY and CDR2 is SYGVKD. The CDR3 DNA reads as TGTGCCATCAGTGATCTGGGAGGGGACTATGGCTACACCTTC. Amino acids: CAISDLGGDYGYTF.

The J gene is TRBJ1-1, the V gene TRBV6-5, with 7 positions matching TRBD1. V lost 2 bases to trimming and J lost 4 bases; unmatched junction nucleotides: 1. The CDR3 sequence is 13 residues long. Germline CDR1 and CDR2: MNHEY and SVGAGI. The CDR3 sequence: CASSYRGRTEAFF. The DNA for the CDR3 is TGTGCCAGCAGTTACAGGGGGCGCACTGAAGCTTTCTTT.

The V and J genes are TRBV6-2 or TRBV6-3 and TRBJ1-2, with TRBD1 matching 7 bases. Germline loops: CDR1 MNHEY, CDR2 SVGEGT. The CDR3 is 14 residues long. J was trimmed by 5 bases and V by 5 bases; bases with no gene match: 8. The CDR3 DNA reads TGTGCCAGCAGTCCGGGGACAGCGAAATATGGCTACACCTTC. As protein: CASSPGTAKYGYTF.

The chain uses TRBV30 and TRBJ2-2, with TRBD1 identical over 7 bases. Germline V gene data show CDR1 as GTSNPN and CDR2 as SVGIG (reference sequence). Trimming removed 3 bases from V and 5 bases from J; junction bases left unmatched: 3. This CDR3 has 13 amino acids. CDR3 sequence: CAWRQGRTGELFF. CDR3 DNA sequence: TGTGCCTGGAGACAGGGGCGGACCGGGGAGCTGTTTTTT.

CDR3 protein: CASSLVRVVQETQYF. The CDR3 DNA reads as TGTGCCAGCAGCTTAGTCAGGGTCGTCCAAGAGACCCAGTACTTC. The chain combines TRBV7-2 with TRBJ2-5; a weak D match, TRBD1 (5 bases). The V end lost 1 base, the J end lost 1 base, and 10 bases lay between the germline ends. Germline CDR1 and CDR2: SGHTA and FQGNSA. There are 15 residues in the CDR3.

This rearrangement joins TRBV5-4 to TRBJ2-3; 8 positions match TRBD2. The CDR3 runs 14 residues. CDR1 SGHNT and CDR2 YYREEE come from the germline V gene (reference sequence). The V gene end was trimmed by 7 bases and the J gene end by 3 bases; junction bases not matched to a gene: 7. The CDR3 loop is CASHLSGGTDTQYF. In DNA, the CDR3 is TGTGCCAGCCATCTAAGCGGGGGTACAGATACGCAGTATTTT.

J is TRBJ2-2 and V is TRBV5-5; TRBD1 matches 8 bases. Germline CDR1 is SGHKS and CDR2 is YYEKEE (reference sequence). CDR3 length equals 16 residues. Germline trimming cut 4 bases from V and 1 base from J; bases unmatched to any gene: 6. The CDR3: CASSPQGTGNTGELFF. As DNA, the CDR3 is TGTGCCAGCAGCCCACAGGGGACAGGGAACACCGGGGAGCTGTTTTTT.

This clone was observed many times. The V call is TRBV14, the J call TRBJ1-2; D is undetermined. Trimming removed 4 bases at V and 5 bases at J, with 20 bases between. The CDR3 is made up of 16 amino acids. The germline V gene encodes CDR1 SGHDN and CDR2 FVKESK. The CDR3 nucleotides are TGTGCCAGCAGCCCCATCGGAAGGGAGCTACTTTATGGCTACACCTTC. Its translation: CASSPIGRELLYGYTF.

The genes are TRBV7-3 and TRBJ2-3, with TRBD2 matching over 8 bases. This CDR3 comprises 16 residues. The V gene's germline CDR1 is SGHTA and CDR2 FQGTGA. V shed 1 base and J 1 base; nucleotides not matched to a gene: 4. In DNA form, the CDR3 reads TGTGCCAGCAGCTTAAACGGGGGGGCCGGCACAGATACGCAGTATTTT. This gives the protein CASSLNGGAGTDTQYF.

The chain combines TRBV2 with TRBJ2-7, with D possibly matching TRBD2 (7 bases). V was trimmed by 6 bases and J by 5 bases, leaving 14 bases between them. The CDR3 runs 13 residues. Germline assignment: CDR1 SNHLY and CDR2 FYNNEI. CDR3 sequence (DNA): TGTGCCAGCAGCCGGGAGGCAGGGGACGAGCAGTACTTC. This encodes CASSREAGDEQYF.

The chain is built from TRBV21-1 and TRBJ1-6; TRBD1, the table's D call, was not compared with the DNA. TRBV21-1 is deemed a pseudogene. The CDR3 spans 16 residues. CDR3 loop: CASSIHRDRPNSPLHF. CDR3 bases: TGTGCCAGCAGCATCCATAGGGACAGGCCAAATTCACCCCTCCACTTT.

Only one count was recorded for this clone. The gene calls are TRBV30 and TRBJ2-3; D gene uncertain. The V end was cut by 1 base, the J end by 3 bases, with 8 bases between. From germline, CDR1 is GTSNPN and CDR2 SVGIG (reference sequence). The CDR3 loop spans 13 amino acids. In nucleotides, the CDR3 is TGTGCCTGGAGTGAAAAAGCGACAGATACGCAGTATTTT. Translated: CAWSEKATDTQYF.

The V call is TRBV4-3, the J call TRBJ1-2, with 9 nucleotides matching TRBD1. Per germline, CDR1 LGHNA and CDR2 YSLEER. This CDR3 region has 15 residues. Trimming cost V 1 base and J 7 bases; bases outside gene matches: 7. This chain's CDR3 is CASSQARPGQGGYTF. CDR3 in DNA: TGCGCCAGCAGCCAAGCGCGACCGGGACAGGGTGGCTACACCTTC.

The chain joins TRBV11-3 to TRBJ2-1; weak D call: TRBD1 (5 bases). The CDR3 consists of 14 residues. Deletions cut 4 bases from V and 7 bases from J, with 14 bases between. Germline-derived CDR1 and CDR2 are SGHNT and YENEEA. CDR3 in amino acids: CASSSPPTANEQFF. CDR3 bases: TGTGCCAGCAGCTCTCCACCGACAGCAAATGAGCAGTTCTTC.

This CDR3 reads CASSQVEGRGSGNTIYF. The CDR3 nucleotides read TGTGCCAGCAGCCAAGTGGAAGGAAGAGGGTCTGGAAACACCATATATTTT. The chain is built from TRBV4-2 and TRBJ1-3; D is unresolved. The CDR3 has 17 residues. The V gene lost 1 base and the J gene lost 1 base, with 14 bases spanning the gap. Germline CDR1 and CDR2: LGHNA and YNFKEQ.

The V gene is TRBV2, the J gene TRBJ2-1; no clear D. V was trimmed by 2 bases and J by 10 bases, leaving 6 bases between them. This CDR3 is 11 amino acids long. Germline CDR1 is SNHLY and CDR2 is FYNNEI. As DNA, the CDR3 is TGTGCCAGCAGTGAATACCAGGAGCAGTTCTTC. Amino acids: CASSEYQEQFF.